This TCR beta chain is from a study of blood T cell repertoires in COVID-19 (dated by TCRdb to between 2020 and 2021). Concerning the study at large: The collaborator samples originated in the United States, Italy and Spain and spanned the acute and convalescent phases of COVID-19. Samples were obtained from the ongoing ImmuneRACE study (first 160 participants) and from over a thousand subjects provided by 6 global collaborators. The repertoires were released in a freely available public database intended as a resource for research on the immune response to SARS-CoV-2. HLA class I and class II types, where available, came from metadata supplied by the sample provider rather than from assay-based typing. The sample metadata nearly always contained a de-identified subject ID, COVID-19 status, age in years and sex. The dataset comprised deeply sampled blood TCRbeta repertoires from subjects exposed to, actively infected with, or recovered from COVID-19. The material from the prospective study consisted of cDNA or gDNA derived from T cells, B-cell-depleted T cells, or PBMCs. On the study overall, not on this receptor specifically: How much clinical and demographic metadata was included differed by source and by participant, and the metadata was provided uncurated.

TCRbeta CDR3 regions were amplified from genomic DNA by means of the immunoSEQ Assay, a bias-controlled multiplex PCR. The study's own analysis went as follows. Within the assay, amplification of reference gene primers was used to estimate how many nucleated cells each sample contained. To quantify the absolute abundance of each unique TCRbeta CDR3 rearrangement, sequence reads were collapsed and filtered. For each sample, productive Simpson clonality was calculated by taking the square root of Simpson's diversity index across productive rearrangements. TCRdb limited this immuneACCESS table to in-frame rearrangements with V and J called. A share of clones is missing; checked studies link under half to unresolved V genes, and the rest is unexplained. The V and J calls and clone size were taken over from that table, and D and trimming were inferred from the DNA. Counted in this sample were about 170,000 clones; just under 95% of them appeared once. The ten largest clones capture about 5% of the sample.

Collaborating institutions collected whole blood in K2EDTA tubes following their own protocols. For TCRbeta analysis, collaborator samples were shipped as frozen whole blood, as isolated PBMCs, or as DNA extracted from either sample type. As to this clone: Its binding antigen is unknown. The input lacks base qualities; no much larger clone sits a single base away.

CDR1 and CDR2 are read off the germline V gene as SQVTM and ANQGSEA. V is pared back by 3 bases and J by 8 bases, with 16 bases lying between the germline termini. The CDR3 has 13 amino acids, counting the end cysteine and phenylalanine. The kept DNA is CDR3 alone, 39 bases in frame from the first base. This receptor was identified in a woman aged 45-60 years with acute or convalescent COVID-19. Sequenced input: peripheral blood. The V and J genes are TRBV29-1 and TRBJ1-1, and possibly TRBD1, on 6 matching bases. The CDR3 is CSVDPTGGAEAFF. The DNA sequence is TGCAGCGTTGATCCGACAGGTGGGGCGGAAGCTTTCTTT.